This TCR beta chain was recorded in a study of shared clonotypes between healthy human individuals. Sequencing on ten immunoSEQ deep assay plates was performed for unsorted PBMC DNA. Sequencing used immunoSEQ multiplex PCR; TCRdb keeps in-frame clones, though not all of them. The data contain under 600,000 clones, 75% to 80% of them seen just once; the ten biggest clones take up around an eighth. This clone was recorded once. Its antigen is as yet unknown. Germline V lookup: CDR1 SGHVS, CDR2 FQNEAQ. This CDR3 is built from 16 residues. V shed 5 bases and J shed 1 base, with 15 bases lying between them. Overall study findings and caveats: Measured sharing among donors was expected to vary with sequencing depth.

The sample taken for sequencing was PBMCs. This receptor was identified in a middle-aged woman in good health. Some clones in this sample may be carry-over from other donors' samples. The J gene is TRBJ1-5, the V gene TRBV7-8; D gene uncertain. The CDR3 here is CASSPTAASSNQPQHF. CDR3 in DNA: TGTGCCAGCAGCCCGACCGCAGCCTCGAGCAATCAGCCCCAGCATTTT.